This T cell receptor (beta chain) was identified during a study of blood T cell repertoires in COVID-19. Across the study: Both acute and convalescent COVID-19 samples were obtained from the United States, Italy and Spain. PBMCs, B-cell-depleted T cells, or T cells were the source of the cDNA or gDNA that made up the material.

The CDR3 contains 14 residues. The junction had 6 bases not matched to a gene; V was cut back by 6 bases and J by 5 bases. From germline, CDR1 is WNHNN and CDR2 SYGVQD (reference sequence). As originally analysed: Reference gene primer amplification in the assay estimated nucleated cell counts. This table comes from immunoSEQ multiplex PCR, and its TCRdb copy is limited to in-frame clones, with some not included. The V and J calls and the clone size are those of that table, but D and trimming were determined from the DNA. The sample has tens of thousands of clones, approximately 85% seen once. V is TRBV10-1 and J is TRBJ2-3; 9 bases match TRBD1. The sequence derives from a human donor in a cohort sampled during active COVID-19. The sample consisted of peripheral blood. The CDR3 DNA sequence: TGCGCCAGCAGGGGACAGGGTTTGGGAGATACGCAGTATTTT. It encodes CASRGQGLGDTQYF.